This note documents a single TCR beta chain sequence. What it binds is unknown. The CDR3 is made up of 13 amino acids. Trimming took 3 bases from V and 5 from J, leaving 10 bases between them. Germline V gives CDR1 LNHDA, CDR2 SQIVND (reference sequence). The sample is drawn from a study of PD-1 blockade in classical Hodgkin lymphoma. Every single patient, without exception, relapsed after autologous stem cell transplantation, and brentuximab vedotin exposure varied. Each best response was a complete response, a partial response or progressive disease. Some clones are missing from TCRdb's copy, which holds only in-frame ones; the method was immunoSEQ multiplex PCR. The data show thousands of clones, approximately 84% seen once. Study-level results: By cycle point C4D1, TCR diversity had risen significantly in CD4+ cells (but not CD8+ cells).

The gene calls are TRBV19 and TRBJ2-5, with a weak D call TRBD1 (6 bases). This specimen consisted of peripheral blood mononuclear cells (PBMCs), obtained at baseline. The TCR was taken from a human donor with classical Hodgkin lymphoma. The CDR3 DNA follows: TGTGCCAGTAGTATTGGGGGCCGGGAGACCCAGTACTTC. It specifies CASSIGGRETQYF. Based on the CDR3 plus reference TRBV19 and TRBJ2-5, the full variable domain is DGGITQSPKYLFRKEGQNVTLSCEQNLNHDAMYWYRQDPGQGLRLIYYSQIVNDFQKGDIAEGYSVSREKKESFPLTVTSAQKNPTAFYLCASSIGGRETQYFGPGTRLLVL.